This TCR beta chain was recovered during a study of OX40 agonist ivuxolimab in advanced cancers. At the level of the whole study: The costimulatory receptor OX40 (CD134) was targeted by ivuxolimab, a fully human IgG2 agonistic monoclonal antibody. Peripheral TCRbeta sequencing was intended to test whether TCR sequence diversity was altered and clonal T-cell expansion was caused by ivuxolimab. Intravenous ivuxolimab was administered to patients every 2 weeks at six dose levels: 0.01, 0.1, 0.3, 1.5, 3 and 10 mg/kg. Partial responses occurred in three dose-escalation patients, of whom one had hepatocellular carcinoma and two had cutaneous melanoma. A male proportion of roughly 80% and a mean age of about 60 years, ranging from about 23 to 79, were recorded for the dose-escalation cohort. Patients were allowed to have had prior anti-PD-1, anti-PD-L1 or anti-CTLA-4 therapy, and 40% to 45% of the dose-escalation patients had been treated with checkpoint inhibitors. Of the roughly 52 dose-escalation patients, hepatocellular carcinoma was present in approximately 20, melanoma in roughly 15, renal cell carcinoma in 9 and head and neck cancer in 9. The paper describes the monotherapy dose-escalation part (N ≈ 50 patients) of the phase I trial of ivuxolimab. Overall study results and their limits: Low levels of normalized T-cell clonal expansion were also shown by some nonresponding patients. The antigen specificity of the clonally expanded peripheral T cells was not determined. At doses from 0.1 to 3.0 mg/kg, clonal expansion was seen in both CD4+ and CD8+ blood T cells between baseline and week 6. In the 0.1-3.0 mg/kg groups, partial responders had among the lowest normalized peripheral clonal expansion, particularly in CD8+ T cells. After ivuxolimab, CD8+ T cells had more expanded clones than CD4+ T cells on average.

On this clone itself: Its specific antigen is unknown. Qualities for individual bases were not recorded, and no much larger clone is one base off.

Patients with a history of autoimmune disease or receiving systemic immunosuppression were excluded from the trial. In every dose cohort, peripheral blood was drawn for TCR sequencing at baseline, cycle 4 day 1, and cycle 7 day 1. The samples were drawn from a first-in-human, open-label, multicenter phase I dose-escalation trial of ivuxolimab. The trial enrolled adults with locally advanced or metastatic head and neck squamous cell, hepatocellular, melanoma or renal cell carcinoma. CD4+ and CD8+ T cells were sorted separately from peripheral blood before TCR sequencing. Genomic DNA was isolated from the sorted cells so that the TCRbeta CDR3 region could be sequenced. The immunoSEQ Assay was used for sequencing of TCRbeta CDR3 regions. TCRdb provides this immuneACCESS table in a form limited to in-frame rearrangements. Some clones are lacking; in checked studies, under half of them reflect an unresolved V gene, and why the rest are absent is not known. The sample table lists roughly 49,000 clones, about 79% of them with a count of one. Jointly, the top ten make up 7.9% of the sample.

This specimen consisted of CD4+ or CD8+ T cells sorted from blood, obtained in a trial of the OX40 agonist ivuxolimab. The sequence was obtained from an adult with an advanced solid tumor such as melanoma, head and neck, liver or kidney cancer.

The sequenced DNA is TGCGCCAGCAGCTTGGGAGGATTCTATGGCTACACCTTC. It specifies CASSLGGFYGYTF. This receptor chain uses TRBV5-1 and TRBJ1-2; the D gene identity is not certain. From the cysteine up to the phenylalanine, the CDR3 has a length of 13 residues. Only the CDR3 DNA is retained, 39 bases long and in frame from the first base. V loses 0 bases, J loses 4 bases, and the germline ends lie 7 bases apart. CDR1 SGHRS and CDR2 YFSETQ were looked up in the germline V gene. Here the CDR3 is joined to the reference TRBV5-1 and TRBJ1-2 genes, and the full variable domain is: KAGVTQTPRYLIKTRGQQVTLSCSPISGHRSVSWYQQTPGQGLQFLFEYFSETQRNKGNFPGRFSGRQFSNSRSEMNVSTLELGDSALYLCASSLGGFYGYTFGSGTRLTVV.